This record concerns one TCR beta chain sequence. This sample is drawn from a study of blood T cell repertoires in COVID-19. Study-wide background: The analysed material was cDNA or gDNA that came from T cells, B-cell-depleted T cells, or PBMCs.

Original methodology: Amplifying reference gene primers gave estimates of nucleated cell counts. Some clones are missing from TCRdb's copy, which holds only in-frame ones; the method was immunoSEQ multiplex PCR. The V and J calls and the clone size are those of that table, but D and trimming were determined from the DNA. The repertoire holds around 180,000 clones, with roughly 77% as singletons. The V gene lost 3 bases and the J gene lost 4 bases, with 18 bases spanning the gap. CDR1 and CDR2 (germline): SGHVS, FQNEAQ. This CDR3 has 16 residues. This TCR was recovered from a man in his sixties or seventies with active or convalescent COVID-19. The J gene is TRBJ1-2, the V gene TRBV7-8; perhaps TRBD1 as D (6 bases). Sequencing input: peripheral blood. CDR3: CASSLGGGGAFYGYTF. Here the CDR3 DNA reads TGTGCCAGCAGCTTGGGAGGTGGGGGGGCCTTCTATGGCTACACCTTC.